This T cell receptor beta chain stems from a study of siplizumab effects on memory and regulatory T cells. Points from the study as a whole: Proliferating siplizumab-cultured Tregs lacked confirmed suppressive function. Naive T cells were seen as more diverse than memory cells and as major alloresponse contributors. Most proliferating CD4+ or CD8+ clones, roughly 80-96%, had no naive or memory assignment.

Note on this clone: The antigen remains undetermined.

It was 80,000 to 100,000 TCR templates that were assayed per sample. Sequencing used immunoSEQ multiplex PCR; TCRdb keeps in-frame clones, though not all of them. Of some 100,000 clones listed, more than 90% are singletons. The receptor was derived from a human donor in good health. Some clones in this sample may be carry-over from other donors' samples. The material sequenced was CD4+ T cells sorted from blood.

CDR3 DNA sequence: TGCAGCGTTGAGGACAGGGACTCCTACGAGCAGTACTTC. This gives the protein CSVEDRDSYEQYF. The chain is built from TRBV29-1 and TRBJ2-7, with 8 bases lining up with TRBD1. The V gene's germline CDR1 is SQVTM and CDR2 ANQGSEA. The CDR3 runs to 13 residues. V shed 3 bases, J shed 0 bases, and the junction held 1 base outside the gene matches.